This T cell receptor beta chain emerged from a study of beta chain features in type 1 diabetes (dated by TCRdb to the late 2010s). About the investigation overall: Mean age, gender distribution, total cell number and subset yield did not differ between patients and healthy donors. A total of roughly 100,000,000 sorted cells were examined across all samples, and the number of cells per subset was strongly correlated with RNA yield. In the study, TCRB repertoires of sorted circulating CD4+ T cell subsets from recently diagnosed type 1 diabetes patients were compared with those of matched healthy donors. Regulatory and stem cell-like memory subsets were obtained from only 8 patients and roughly 8 healthy donors, while naive and central memory subsets were obtained from all 28 donors.

From each donor, a single peripheral blood sample of around 0.12 L on average was drawn into heparinised tubes. Naive, central memory, regulatory and stem cell-like memory CD4+ T cells were sorted on a BD FACSAria II using a panel including CD45RO, CCR7, CD25, CD127, CD95 and CD27. Purity was above 95% for every sorted population. PBMCs were separated immediately by Lymphoprep density gradient centrifugation and were stained directly, without being cultured. So that batch effects would be minimized, each experiment stained and sorted samples in pairs, pairing one healthy donor with one patient. All of the isolated RNA was reverse transcribed with the High Capacity cDNA Reverse Transcription Kit, so expressed TCRB transcripts were sequenced. Naive, central memory and regulatory T cell samples underwent deep immunoSEQ sequencing, averaging around 3.6 million total reads per sample. Sorted cells were lysed in RLT buffer, and RNA was extracted using DNase-treated RNeasy Micro or Mini kits according to cell number. To prevent cross-contamination, each cell subset was processed individually, whereas patient and healthy donor samples were processed jointly. Using the immunoSEQ multiplex PCR, TCRB sequences were amplified from cDNA into 87-bp fragments spanning the CDR3 region. Sequencing of the amplicons was performed on the Illumina HiSeq platform. In the authors' own workflow: PCR bias was computationally corrected using synthetic template baselines, reads within Hamming distance 2 were collapsed, and singletons that could not be merged were discarded. Reads were aligned against IMGT so that V, D and J genes, CDR3 length and insertions or deletions at six rearrangement sites could be assigned. Within each subset, clonotype counts were normalized to sorted cell number, and only after that were true diversity and Gini coefficients computed with the tcR R package. The overlap coefficient, calculated on TCRB nucleotide sequences, was used to measure repertoire sharing. Out-of-frame TCRB sequences from naive cells were analyzed to stand in for the pre-selection repertoire. The table comes from immuneACCESS by way of TCRdb, which keeps in-frame sequences with V and J called. Part of the clones is missing from these tables; in studies checked, under half for an unresolved V gene and the rest for unknown reasons. Clone size and V and J calls were adopted from that table, with D and trimming inferred from the DNA. Counted in this sample were over 700,000 clones; roughly a sixth of them appeared once. Of the sample, around 0.02% is held by the ten largest clones.

Looking up the germline V gene yields CDR1 SGHTA and CDR2 FQGNSA. The trim is 4 bases for V and 7 bases for J, with a gap of 13 bases between the germline ends. The cysteine opens and the phenylalanine closes a CDR3 of 14 amino acids. Kept here is only the CDR3 DNA, which spans 42 bases and is read in frame from base 1. Of note for this clone: It lacks a known antigen. No much larger clone exists at a distance of one base, and base qualities are not known.

Here is what the overall study found, with its caveats: Only small numbers of individuals were included in the HLA sub-analyses, which left unresolved whether HLA type had any influence on TCRB rearrangement. Because cDNA was sequenced instead of genomic DNA, activated cells with high expression could be over-represented, although the groups did not differ in activation or CD3 levels. A moderate but significant shortening of TCRB CDR3 length was observed in type 1 diabetes patients in all four CD4+ subsets. At VDJ recombination sites, patients with type 1 diabetes made fewer insertions and deleted more nucleotides, a pattern implying thymic rearrangement abnormalities. PCR might favor shorter templates, but patient and control samples were amplified and corrected together, so any skew would affect both groups equally. Naive, central memory and regulatory TCRB repertoires appeared to be more alike among patients than among healthy donors.

This receptor was taken from a woman aged 18-29 years in good health. This sequence uses TRBV7-2 and TRBJ2-2; TRBD2 could be the D gene, as 6 bases match. Sequenced material: naive CD4+ T cells from blood. The cell subset or site label corresponds to: true naive CD4+ T cells. This receptor carries the CDR3 CASSYLLTSGELFF. The nucleotide sequence is given as TGTGCCAGCAGCTACCTATTGACTAGCGGGGAGCTGTTTTTT.